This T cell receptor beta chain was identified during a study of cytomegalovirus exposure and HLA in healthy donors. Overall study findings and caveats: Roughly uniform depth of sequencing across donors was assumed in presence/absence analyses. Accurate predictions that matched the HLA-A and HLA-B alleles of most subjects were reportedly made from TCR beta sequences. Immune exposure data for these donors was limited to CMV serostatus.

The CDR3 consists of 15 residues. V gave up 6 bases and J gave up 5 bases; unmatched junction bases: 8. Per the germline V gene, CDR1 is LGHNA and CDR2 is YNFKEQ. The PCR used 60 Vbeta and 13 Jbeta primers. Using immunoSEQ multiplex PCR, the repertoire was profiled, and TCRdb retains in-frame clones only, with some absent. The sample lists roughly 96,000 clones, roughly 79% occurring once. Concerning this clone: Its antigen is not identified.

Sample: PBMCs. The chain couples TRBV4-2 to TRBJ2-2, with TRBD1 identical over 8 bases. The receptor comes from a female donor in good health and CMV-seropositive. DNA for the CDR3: TGTGCCAGCAGACCCGACAGGGGAGGAACCGGGGAGCTGTTTTTT. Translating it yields CASRPDRGGTGELFF.